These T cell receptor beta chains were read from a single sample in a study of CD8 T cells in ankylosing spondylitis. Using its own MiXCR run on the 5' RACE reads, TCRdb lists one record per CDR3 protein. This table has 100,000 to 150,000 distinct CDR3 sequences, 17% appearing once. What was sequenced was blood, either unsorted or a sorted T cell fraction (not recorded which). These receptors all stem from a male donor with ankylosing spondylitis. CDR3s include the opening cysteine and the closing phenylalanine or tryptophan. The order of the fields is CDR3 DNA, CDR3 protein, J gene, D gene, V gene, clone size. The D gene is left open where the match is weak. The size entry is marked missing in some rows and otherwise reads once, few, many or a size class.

CDR3 DNA: TGTGCCAGCAGCTTAGGGGACAGTTTTCCGCCCCTCCACTTT
CDR3 protein: CASSLGDSFPPLHF
J gene: TRBJ1-6
D gene: TRBD1
V gene: TRBV7-9
clone size: few

CDR3 DNA: TGTGCCTCGAGGGGTAGCGGATTCCAAGAGACCCAGTACTTC
CDR3 protein: CASRGSGFQETQYF
J gene: TRBJ2-5
D gene: NA
V gene: TRBV15
clone size: few

CDR3 DNA: TGTGCCAGCAGTGGGACAGGAGTCTCCTACGAGCAGTACTTC
CDR3 protein: CASSGTGVSYEQYF
J gene: TRBJ2-7
D gene: TRBD1
V gene: TRBV12-3/TRBV12-4
clone size: many

CDR3 DNA: TGTGCCAGCGGCCCGGACAGTTCATACTCTGGGGCCAACGTCCTGACTTTC
CDR3 protein: CASGPDSSYSGANVLTF
J gene: TRBJ2-6
D gene: NA
V gene: TRBV3-1
clone size: few

CDR3 DNA: TGTGCCAGCAGCCAAGTGGGCGGGAGGGCCTCCTACGAGCAGTACTTC
CDR3 protein: CASSQVGGRASYEQYF
J gene: TRBJ2-7
D gene: TRBD2
V gene: TRBV3-1
clone size: once

CDR3 DNA: TGTGCCAGCAGCGCGATGAAAAGCGGGAGGATCGATGAGCAGTTCTTC
CDR3 protein: CASSAMKSGRIDEQFF
J gene: TRBJ2-1
D gene: TRBD2
V gene: TRBV5-6
clone size: few

CDR3 DNA: TGTGCCAGCAGAACTTTACAGGGTTCTAATGAAAAACTGTTTTTT
CDR3 protein: CASRTLQGSNEKLFF
J gene: TRBJ1-4
D gene: NA
V gene: TRBV12-3/TRBV12-4
clone size: few

CDR3 DNA: TGTGCCACCAGCACCGACAGGGCCCCCTACAATGAGCAGTTCTTC
CDR3 protein: CATSTDRAPYNEQFF
J gene: TRBJ2-1
D gene: TRBD1
V gene: TRBV15
clone size: few

CDR3 DNA: TGTGCCAGCAGTGGGGGACAGAACTATGGCTACACCTTC
CDR3 protein: CASSGGQNYGYTF
J gene: TRBJ1-2
D gene: TRBD1
V gene: TRBV2
clone size: NA

CDR3 DNA: TGTGCCAGCAGTGAAGAGGTACAGGGGACTGAAGCTTTCTTT
CDR3 protein: CASSEEVQGTEAFF
J gene: TRBJ1-1
D gene: TRBD1
V gene: TRBV2
clone size: NA

CDR3 DNA: TGTGCCAGCAGTTTAAGACTCACAGATACGCAGTATTTT
CDR3 protein: CASSLRLTDTQYF
J gene: TRBJ2-3
D gene: NA
V gene: TRBV27
clone size: few

CDR3 DNA: TGCAGTGCCCTAGATCTGACTAGCGGCACAGATACGCAGTATTTT
CDR3 protein: CSALDLTSGTDTQYF
J gene: TRBJ2-3
D gene: TRBD2
V gene: TRBV20-1
clone size: few

CDR3 DNA: TGTGCCAGCAGCTTCGGGACTAGCGCCTACGAGCAGTACTTC
CDR3 protein: CASSFGTSAYEQYF
J gene: TRBJ2-7
D gene: TRBD2
V gene: TRBV13
clone size: few

CDR3 DNA: TGTGCCAGCAGCCCGATATTTCGGACAGGACGCACAGATACGCAGTATTTT
CDR3 protein: CASSPIFRTGRTDTQYF
J gene: TRBJ2-3
D gene: TRBD1
V gene: TRBV25-1
clone size: NA

CDR3 DNA: TGCAGCGTTGTTGATAGCGGGACCTACGAGCAGTACTTC
CDR3 protein: CSVVDSGTYEQYF
J gene: TRBJ2-7
D gene: TRBD2
V gene: TRBV29-1
clone size: many

CDR3 DNA: TGTGCCAGCAGGCCGCTGGGCACTGAAGCTTTCTTT
CDR3 protein: CASRPLGTEAFF
J gene: TRBJ1-1
D gene: NA
V gene: TRBV6-6
clone size: NA

CDR3 DNA: TGCAGTGCTAGAGGCGGAGTCTACGAGCAGTACTTC
CDR3 protein: CSARGGVYEQYF
J gene: TRBJ2-7
D gene: NA
V gene: TRBV20-1
clone size: few

CDR3 DNA: TGTGCTAGTGGTTCCGTTGCCGTTGAGGAAACAGGGATATACTATGGCTACACCTTC
CDR3 protein: CASGSVAVEETGIYYGYTF
J gene: TRBJ1-2
D gene: NA
V gene: TRBV12-5
clone size: NA

CDR3 DNA: TGTGCCAGCAACCATCCGGGACAGAACACTGAAGCTTTCTTT
CDR3 protein: CASNHPGQNTEAFF
J gene: TRBJ1-1
D gene: NA
V gene: TRBV7-9
clone size: many

CDR3 DNA: TGTGCCAGCAGCCGATCAGGCGGGAAGGATGAGCAGTTCTTC
CDR3 protein: CASSRSGGKDEQFF
J gene: TRBJ2-1
D gene: NA
V gene: TRBV7-9
clone size: NA

CDR3 DNA: TGCAGCGTTGAATTAGCGGGAGTGGTAGATACGCAGTATTTT
CDR3 protein: CSVELAGVVDTQYF
J gene: TRBJ2-3
D gene: TRBD2
V gene: TRBV29-1
clone size: few

CDR3 DNA: TGTGCCAGCAGTTCAAGACAGGGAGTCACCTACAATGAGCAGTTCTTC
CDR3 protein: CASSSRQGVTYNEQFF
J gene: TRBJ2-1
D gene: TRBD1
V gene: TRBV28
clone size: NA

CDR3 DNA: TGTGCCAGCATTAGCGGGAACTCCTACGAGCAGTACTTC
CDR3 protein: CASISGNSYEQYF
J gene: TRBJ2-7
D gene: TRBD2
V gene: TRBV6-5
clone size: NA

CDR3 DNA: TGTGCCAGCAGCGGAACTGACAGATATGAAGCTTTCTTT
CDR3 protein: CASSGTDRYEAFF
J gene: TRBJ1-1
D gene: NA
V gene: TRBV7-2
clone size: NA

CDR3 DNA: TGTGCCAGCAGTTACTCCCTGGGACAGGTTCCTAACTATGGCTACACCTTC
CDR3 protein: CASSYSLGQVPNYGYTF
J gene: TRBJ1-2
D gene: TRBD1
V gene: TRBV6-5
clone size: NA

CDR3 DNA: TGTGCCAGCAGCCCGAATATAGAGGATACGCAGTATTTT
CDR3 protein: CASSPNIEDTQYF
J gene: TRBJ2-3
D gene: NA
V gene: TRBV5-6
clone size: NA

CDR3 DNA: TGTGCCAGCAGCTTCACACAGGGCCCCAACAATGAGCAGTTCTTC
CDR3 protein: CASSFTQGPNNEQFF
J gene: TRBJ2-1
D gene: NA
V gene: TRBV5-8
clone size: few

CDR3 DNA: TGTGCCAGCAGCTCTATACAGGGGGGAAGCAATCAGCCCCAGCATTTT
CDR3 protein: CASSSIQGGSNQPQHF
J gene: TRBJ1-5
D gene: TRBD1
V gene: TRBV7-9
clone size: many

CDR3 DNA: TGTGCCAGCAGAATGACCGGACAGGGAAAAGTCACTGAAGCTTTCTTT
CDR3 protein: CASRMTGQGKVTEAFF
J gene: TRBJ1-1
D gene: TRBD1
V gene: TRBV28
clone size: once

CDR3 DNA: TGTGCCAGCAGCCAAGGGACTAGCGGGGGGGTGCATGAGCAGTTCTTC
CDR3 protein: CASSQGTSGGVHEQFF
J gene: TRBJ2-1
D gene: TRBD2
V gene: TRBV27
clone size: few

CDR3 DNA: TGTGCCAGCAGCTTAGTTCAGGGGGCCTACGAGCAGTACTTC
CDR3 protein: CASSLVQGAYEQYF
J gene: TRBJ2-7
D gene: TRBD1
V gene: TRBV7-2
clone size: few

CDR3 DNA: TGTGCCACCGGGGACAGATCTAACTATGGCTACACCTTC
CDR3 protein: CATGDRSNYGYTF
J gene: TRBJ1-2
D gene: TRBD1
V gene: TRBV6-1
clone size: few

CDR3 DNA: TGCGCCAGCAGCCAAGATTCTTCTTTTTCCTACGAGCAGTACTTC
CDR3 protein: CASSQDSSFSYEQYF
J gene: TRBJ2-7
D gene: NA
V gene: TRBV4-1
clone size: once

CDR3 DNA: TGTGCCAGCAGCTTACAGGCGGGAGTCGGTGAGCAGTTCTTC
CDR3 protein: CASSLQAGVGEQFF
J gene: TRBJ2-1
D gene: TRBD2
V gene: TRBV7-3
clone size: few

CDR3 DNA: TGCACCACAGGGGACACTGAAGCTTTCTTT
CDR3 protein: CTTGDTEAFF
J gene: TRBJ1-1
D gene: TRBD1
V gene: TRBV29-1
clone size: NA

CDR3 DNA: TGTGCCAGCAGTGCCGGGACAGCGAACACTGAAGCTTTCTTT
CDR3 protein: CASSAGTANTEAFF
J gene: TRBJ1-1
D gene: TRBD1
V gene: TRBV12-3/TRBV12-4
clone size: few

CDR3 DNA: TGCGCCAGCAGCCAGACTCGGCAATCCTACAATGAGCAGTTCTTC
CDR3 protein: CASSQTRQSYNEQFF
J gene: TRBJ2-1
D gene: NA
V gene: TRBV4-1
clone size: many

CDR3 DNA: TGCAGCGTTGAAGATCGACGGACAGACTCTGGAAACACCATATATTTT
CDR3 protein: CSVEDRRTDSGNTIYF
J gene: TRBJ1-3
D gene: NA
V gene: TRBV29-1
clone size: NA

CDR3 DNA: TGTGCCAGCAGTTTGGGACAGTTGAACACTGAAGCTTTCTTT
CDR3 protein: CASSLGQLNTEAFF
J gene: TRBJ1-1
D gene: TRBD1
V gene: TRBV28
clone size: NA

CDR3 DNA: TGTGCCAGCTTGGGACAGGATAATTCCTACGAGCAGTACTTC
CDR3 protein: CASLGQDNSYEQYF
J gene: TRBJ2-7
D gene: TRBD1
V gene: TRBV11-2
clone size: few

CDR3 DNA: TGCAGCGTTTTTTCAGGGTTATCAAATGAAAAACTGTTTTTT
CDR3 protein: CSVFSGLSNEKLFF
J gene: TRBJ1-4
D gene: NA
V gene: TRBV29-1
clone size: few